The 15 T cell receptor beta chains below all came from one sample that was sequenced in a study of blood T cells in healthy people across ages. Using a J-beta primer mix together with a sample-barcoded 5' primer, a second PCR was run for about 6 to 11 cycles. TCRdb itself ran the 5' RACE reads through MiXCR, one entry per CDR3 protein. Of about 640,000 distinct CDR3 sequences listed, around 41% are singletons. The sample taken for sequencing was blood. The receptors shown here come from a man aged 80 or over in good health.

This clonotype has at least ten counts. This rearrangement joins TRBV7-9 to TRBJ2-7; D might be TRBD1 (6 bases). V was shortened by 5 bases and J by 4 bases, with 9 bases between the two germline ends. The CDR3 runs to 12 residues. Germline values: CDR1 SEHNR, CDR2 FQNEAQ (reference sequence). CDR3 sequence reads: CASSITGYEQYF. Written as DNA, the CDR3 is TGTGCCAGCAGCATAACAGGGTACGAGCAGTACTTC.

This clonotype was detected only a few times. The chain carries TRBV10-2 and TRBJ1-4; TRBD1 is a possible D gene (6 bases). This CDR3 has 14 residues. Germline CDR1 WSHSY, CDR2 SAAADI. Deletions cut 3 bases from V and 8 bases from J, with 13 bases between. The CDR3 loop is CASSEPSQGEKLFF. CDR3 DNA sequence: TGCGCCAGCAGTGAACCTTCACAGGGAGAAAAACTGTTTTTT.

A few counts support this clonotype. The V gene is TRBV20-1, the J gene TRBJ1-1; TRBD1 might be the D (5 bases). Trimming removed 3 bases at V and 5 bases at J, with 10 bases between. CDR1 and CDR2 from the germline V gene are DFQATT and SNEGSKA (reference sequence). The CDR3 is 12 residues long. The CDR3 DNA follows: TGCAGTGCTAGTGGGGGTAGTACTGAAGCTTTCTTT. It yields the protein CSASGGSTEAFF.

This clonotype was observed once. This could be a read error, since a much larger clone is one nucleotide away. The chain uses TRBV29-1 and TRBJ2-1; no definite D call. The DNA end is more similar to TRBJ2-7, so the J call may be wrong. CDR3 length: 12 residues. Germline V gives CDR1 SQVTM, CDR2 ANQGSEA. CDR3 nucleotide sequence: TGCAGCGTTGAATGGGCCTACAATGAGCAGTACTTC. Amino acids: CSVEWAYNEQYF.

This clonotype was seen just once. The rearrangement uses TRBV7-6 and TRBJ2-4, with D hard to call. The J call may be mistaken, given a closer DNA end match to TRBJ2-7. Germline loops: CDR1 SGHVS, CDR2 FNYEAQ. The CDR3 runs 16 residues. The CDR3: CASSLVNDPSGYEQYF. The CDR3 DNA sequence: TGTGCCAGCAGCTTAGTCAACGACCCCTCGGGCTACGAGCAGTACTTC.

V gene TRBV7-9 combines with J gene TRBJ1-5; the D gene is possibly TRBD1 (6 bases). Trimming took off 5 bases at V and 7 bases at J, with 15 bases between the two ends. There are 14 residues in the CDR3. CDR1 and CDR2 from the germline V gene are SEHNR and FQNEAQ (reference sequence). The CDR3: CASSPEGGPQPQHF. CDR3 DNA sequence: TGTGCCAGCAGCCCAGAGGGGGGTCCCCAGCCCCAGCATTTT.

This clonotype occurred a few times. The chain links TRBV6-2 or TRBV6-3 to TRBJ2-7; no clear D gene. Deletions cut 4 bases from V and 2 bases from J, with 12 bases between. The CDR3 consists of 14 residues. CDR1 and CDR2 (germline): MNHEY, SVGEGT. CDR3 sequence: CASSFNPKPYEQYF. Here the CDR3 DNA reads TGTGCCAGCAGTTTTAACCCCAAGCCCTACGAGCAGTACTTC.

The rearrangement joins TRBV7-2 to TRBJ2-3, with 10 bases fitting TRBD2. The CDR3 loop spans 17 amino acids. The V gene's germline CDR1 is SGHTA and CDR2 FQGNSA. Losses at the gene ends were 1 base for V and 1 base for J; bases not matched to a gene: 5. CDR3 DNA: TGTGCCAGCAGCTTAGAGAGCGGGAGGGGAGGCACAGATACGCAGTATTTT. It encodes CASSLESGRGGTDTQYF.

The gene calls are TRBV7-9 and TRBJ1-2; the D gene is possibly TRBD1 (6 bases). CDR1 and CDR2 from the germline V gene are SEHNR and FQNEAQ (reference sequence). This CDR3 has 13 amino acids. Trimming removed 8 bases at V and 2 bases at J, with 12 bases between. CDR3 coding DNA: TGTGCCAGCGGGAGGGACATCAACTATGGCTACACCTTC. Translating gives CASGRDINYGYTF.

CDR3 in amino acids: CASSAQGADNQPQHF. The CDR3 bases are TGTGCCAGCAGCGCCCAGGGGGCGGACAATCAGCCCCAGCATTTT. The rearrangement joins TRBV7-2 to TRBJ1-5; 8 nucleotides match TRBD1. The germline CDR1 and CDR2 sequences are SGHTA and FQGNSA. The CDR3 extends over 15 amino acids. J was trimmed by 3 bases and V by 5 bases; bases with no gene match: 6.

The chain uses TRBV5-6 and TRBJ1-5; D not resolved. Germline CDR1 and CDR2: SGHDT and YYEEEE. Trimming took 1 base from V and 7 from J, leaving 15 bases between them. This CDR3 has 15 residues. CDR3 bases: TGTGCCAGCAGCTTGTATGCAGTCCGGGAGCAGCCCCAGCATTTT. Translating it yields CASSLYAVREQPQHF.

The rearrangement joins TRBV20-1 to TRBJ2-3; D is perhaps TRBD2 (6 bases). Trimming shortened V by 2 bases and J by 6 bases, and 15 bases separated the two germline ends. Germline V gene lookup returns CDR1 DFQATT and CDR2 SNEGSKA (reference sequence). The CDR3 length is 14 residues. This CDR3 reads CSARSGTPSDTQYF. The CDR3 coding sequence is TGCAGTGCTAGATCCGGGACTCCCTCCGATACGCAGTATTTT.

The chain recombines TRBV6-6 with TRBJ2-3; D tentatively fits TRBD1 or TRBD2 (7 bases each). Germline V CDR1 and CDR2: MNHNY, SVGAGI (reference sequence). This CDR3 contains 16 residues. V lost 3 bases to trimming and J lost 1 base, with 14 bases between them. The CDR3 bases are TGTGCCAGCAGTTATCCAGGGGGAGGGGGCACAGATACGCAGTATTTT. This translates into CASSYPGGGGTDTQYF.

On this clonotype: At one end the junction does not follow the germline gene, possibly because of a read error. This chain joins TRBV3-1 and TRBJ2-5; D not resolved. There are 15 residues in the CDR3. Looked up from germline, CDR1 is LGHDT and CDR2 is YNNKEL (reference sequence). The CDR3 sequence is CASSQEGLGQETQYF. CDR3 nucleotides: TGTGCCAGCAGCCAAGAGGGGTTAGGTCAAGAGACCCAGTACTTT.

The rearrangement links TRBV7-3 to TRBJ2-4, with TRBD1 identical over 10 bases. Judging by the DNA end, TRBJ2-7 fits better; the J call may be wrong. This CDR3 is 14 amino acids long. Germline CDR1 and CDR2: SGHTA and FQGTGA. CDR3 residues: CASIPGTGVYEQYF. The DNA of the CDR3 is TGTGCCAGCATCCCCGGGACAGGGGTGTACGAGCAGTACTTC.